The T cell receptor beta chain under discussion was sequenced for a study of T cells in localized non-small cell lung cancer. Overall study results and limits: Among the tissues sampled, uninvolved adjacent lung had the highest T cell clonality, above tumor. Higher blood T cell density went with longer overall survival. The study detected a median about 57 of the top 100 tumor clones in adjacent lung.

Only one count was recorded for this clone. Its target is unknown. Per germline, CDR1 SEHNR and CDR2 FQNEAQ (reference sequence). The CDR3 is 14 amino acids. The V and J ends lost 5 bases and 5 bases, in that order; junction bases with no gene match: 7. Generated by immunoSEQ multiplex PCR, the TCRdb table keeps only in-frame clones and is missing some. Counted here are 45,000 to 65,000 clones, over 60% occurring once; the ten biggest clones make up roughly 4%. The chain uses TRBV7-9 and TRBJ2-5, with 8 bases identical to TRBD2. This sample comprised PBMCs, obtained before any cancer treatment. The TCR was taken from a woman aged 40-70 years with stage II lung adenocarcinoma. CDR3 in DNA: TGTGCCAGCAGCGACGGACTAGCACGGGAGACCCAGTACTTC. Protein: CASSDGLARETQYF.